The source of this T cell receptor (beta chain) is a study of vaccination and CD4 T cells after COVID-19. Study summary: Each control was exposed to a CEFX pool, an HIV-1 Nef pool, or no peptide at all.

V was clipped by 1 base and J by 2 bases, with 13 bases between them. Germline V CDR1 and CDR2: LNHDA, SQIVND (reference sequence). The CDR3 runs 16 residues. A remark on this clonotype: The antigen remains undetermined.

Scientists ran DNA taken from cultured CD4+ T cells through the Oncomine TCR Beta short-read assay for sequencing. MiXCR, applied by TCRdb to the PCR reads, yields one record per CDR3 protein. The sample holds more than 9,000 distinct CDR3 sequences, 30% seen once. Treatment defined: 10-day PBMC culture with coronavirus spike peptide pools or control peptides (ViraFEST assay). Once peptide pools had expanded antigen-specific T cells, ViraFEST sequenced TCRs. PCR tests turned positive between March and December 2020, before US Alpha, Beta and Delta variants. On days 3 and 7, half the medium was swapped for fresh IL-2-containing medium.

The source of this sequence is a human donor with COVID-19. What was sequenced was cultured CD4+ T cells from blood. The chain carries TRBV19 and TRBJ2-3, with D possibly TRBD2 on 6 matching bases. The CDR3 reads CASSIASGSFTDTQYF. As DNA, the CDR3 is TGTGCCAGTAGTATAGCCAGCGGGTCTTTCACAGATACGCAGTATTTT.